The clone carrying this T cell receptor (beta chain) was observed a single time. The sample comes from a study of OX40 agonist ivuxolimab in advanced cancers. Here immunoSEQ multiplex PCR was the method, and the copy in TCRdb shows in-frame clones only, minus some. The top ten clones hold more than 3% of a sample with about 58,000 clones, approximately 88% of them seen once. There are 13 residues in the CDR3. CDR1 LNHDA and CDR2 SQIVND come from the germline V gene (reference sequence). The V end was cut by 7 bases, the J end by 3 bases, with 9 bases between. Sample: CD4+ or CD8+ T cells sorted from blood, taken in a trial of the OX40 agonist ivuxolimab. The chain is built from TRBV19 and TRBJ2-2; D gene uncertain. The clonotype was recovered from an adult with an advanced solid tumor such as melanoma, head and neck, liver or kidney cancer. CDR3: CASTMGDTGELFF. The CDR3 DNA follows: TGTGCCAGTACGATGGGTGACACCGGGGAGCTGTTTTTT.